This T cell receptor beta chain was documented in a study of cytomegalovirus exposure and HLA in healthy donors. The study, taken as a whole, reports: TCR beta sequences numbering around 15,000 were associated with HLA alleles at 0.05 false discovery rate in a later analysis. Presence/absence analyses treated sequencing depth as roughly uniform across donors.

This CDR3 contains 14 residues. The V gene's germline CDR1 is SGHRS and CDR2 YFSETQ. J lost 1 base, V lost 2 bases, and 1 base had no gene match. The PCR made use of 60 Vbeta and 13 Jbeta primers. The data were produced by immunoSEQ multiplex PCR, yet TCRdb's version contains in-frame clones alone and is incomplete. The data hold 100,000 to 150,000 clones, with approximately 78% observed a single time. Details on this clone: What it binds is unknown.

The receptor was derived from a man younger than 45 in good health and CMV-seropositive. The source material was PBMCs. The chain is built from TRBV5-1 and TRBJ2-7; 9 bases fit TRBD1. The CDR3 sequence is CASSLQGASYEQYF. The CDR3 nucleotides read TGCGCCAGCAGCTTACAGGGGGCGTCCTACGAGCAGTACTTC.